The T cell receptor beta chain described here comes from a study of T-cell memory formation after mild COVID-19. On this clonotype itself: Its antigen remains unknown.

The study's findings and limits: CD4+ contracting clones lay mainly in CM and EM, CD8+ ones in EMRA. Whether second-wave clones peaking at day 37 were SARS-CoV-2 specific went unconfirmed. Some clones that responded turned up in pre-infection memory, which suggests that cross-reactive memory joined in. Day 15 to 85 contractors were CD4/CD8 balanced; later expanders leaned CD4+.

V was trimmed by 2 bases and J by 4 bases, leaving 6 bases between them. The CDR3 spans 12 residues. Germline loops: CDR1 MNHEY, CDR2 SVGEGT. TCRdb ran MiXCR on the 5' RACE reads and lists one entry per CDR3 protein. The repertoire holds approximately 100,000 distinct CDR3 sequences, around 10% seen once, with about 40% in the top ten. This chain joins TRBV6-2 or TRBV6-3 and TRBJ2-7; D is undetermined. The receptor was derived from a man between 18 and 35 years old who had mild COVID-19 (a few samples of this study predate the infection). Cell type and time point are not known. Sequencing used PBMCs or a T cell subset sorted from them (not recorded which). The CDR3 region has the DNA TGTGCCAGCAGTTACGTCCGTTACGAGCAGTACTTC. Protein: CASSYVRYEQYF.